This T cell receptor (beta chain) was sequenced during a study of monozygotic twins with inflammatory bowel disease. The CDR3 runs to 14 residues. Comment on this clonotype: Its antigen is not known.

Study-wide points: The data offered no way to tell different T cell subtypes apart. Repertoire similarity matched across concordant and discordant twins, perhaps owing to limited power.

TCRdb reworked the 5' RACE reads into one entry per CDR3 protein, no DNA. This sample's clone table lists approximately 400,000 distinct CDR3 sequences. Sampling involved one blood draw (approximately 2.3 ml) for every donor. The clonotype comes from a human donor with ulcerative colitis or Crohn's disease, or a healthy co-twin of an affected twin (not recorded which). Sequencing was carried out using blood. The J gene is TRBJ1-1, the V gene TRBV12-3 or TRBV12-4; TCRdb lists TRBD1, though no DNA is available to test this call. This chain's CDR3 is CASRMGQVNTEAFF.